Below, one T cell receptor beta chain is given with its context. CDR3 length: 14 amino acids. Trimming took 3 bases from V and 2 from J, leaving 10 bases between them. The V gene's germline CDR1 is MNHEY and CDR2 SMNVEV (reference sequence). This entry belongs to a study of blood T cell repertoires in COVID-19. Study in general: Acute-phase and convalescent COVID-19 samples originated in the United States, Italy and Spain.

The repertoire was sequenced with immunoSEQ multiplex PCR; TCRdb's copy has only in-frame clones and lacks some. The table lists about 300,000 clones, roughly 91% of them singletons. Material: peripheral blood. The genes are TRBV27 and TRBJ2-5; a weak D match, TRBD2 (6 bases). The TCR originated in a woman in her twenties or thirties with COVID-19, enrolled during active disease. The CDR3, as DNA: TGTGCCAGCAGTTTTATCCGGGGGCAAGAGACCCAGTACTTC. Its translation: CASSFIRGQETQYF.